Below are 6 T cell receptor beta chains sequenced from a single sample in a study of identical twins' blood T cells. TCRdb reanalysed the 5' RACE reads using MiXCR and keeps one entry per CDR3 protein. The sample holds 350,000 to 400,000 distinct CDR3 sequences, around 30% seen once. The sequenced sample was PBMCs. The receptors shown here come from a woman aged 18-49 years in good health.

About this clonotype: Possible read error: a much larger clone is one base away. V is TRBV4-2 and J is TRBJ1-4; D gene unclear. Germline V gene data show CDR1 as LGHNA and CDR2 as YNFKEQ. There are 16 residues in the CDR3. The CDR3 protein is CASSQEHYKINERLFF. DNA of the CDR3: TGTGCCAGCAGCCAAGAGCACTACAAGATTAATGAAAGACTGTTTTTT.

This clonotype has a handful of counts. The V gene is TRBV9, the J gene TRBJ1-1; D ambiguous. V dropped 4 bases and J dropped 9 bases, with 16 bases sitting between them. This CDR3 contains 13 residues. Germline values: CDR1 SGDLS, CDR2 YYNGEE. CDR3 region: CASSPSASPKAFF. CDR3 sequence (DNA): TGTGCCAGCAGCCCCTCGGCCAGCCCTAAAGCTTTCTTT.

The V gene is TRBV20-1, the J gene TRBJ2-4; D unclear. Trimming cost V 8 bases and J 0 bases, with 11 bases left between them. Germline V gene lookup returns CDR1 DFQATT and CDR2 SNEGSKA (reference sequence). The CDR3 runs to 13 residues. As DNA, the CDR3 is TGCAGTACTATTGATCTAGCCAAAAACATTCAGTACTTC. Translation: CSTIDLAKNIQYF.

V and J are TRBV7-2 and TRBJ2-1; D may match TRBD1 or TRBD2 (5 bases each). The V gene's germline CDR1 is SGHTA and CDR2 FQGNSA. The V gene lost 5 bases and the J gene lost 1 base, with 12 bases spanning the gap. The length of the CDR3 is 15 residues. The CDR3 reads CASSPQWGSYNEQFF. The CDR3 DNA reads TGTGCCAGCAGCCCTCAGTGGGGGTCCTACAATGAGCAGTTCTTC.

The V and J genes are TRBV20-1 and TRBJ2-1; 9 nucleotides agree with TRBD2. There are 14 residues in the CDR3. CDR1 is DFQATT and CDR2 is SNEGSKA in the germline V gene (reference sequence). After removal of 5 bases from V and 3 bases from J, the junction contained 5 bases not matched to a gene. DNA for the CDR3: TGCAGTGCTGCCGGACTAGCGTTCTACAATGAGCAGTTCTTC. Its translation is CSAAGLAFYNEQFF.

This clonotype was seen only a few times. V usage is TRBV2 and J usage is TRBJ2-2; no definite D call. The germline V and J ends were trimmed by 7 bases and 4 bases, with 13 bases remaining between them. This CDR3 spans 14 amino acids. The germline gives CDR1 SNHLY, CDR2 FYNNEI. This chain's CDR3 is CASNPPWGTGELFF. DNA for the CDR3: TGTGCCAGCAATCCCCCCTGGGGCACCGGGGAGCTGTTTTTT.